This TCR beta chain is from a study of beta chain features in type 1 diabetes. Across the study: The patients were much like the healthy donors in age, gender and cell yields. Over all samples combined, over 85,000,000 sorted cells were examined. Points from the study as a whole: Across all four CD4+ subsets, people with type 1 diabetes showed modestly shorter TCRB CDR3s.

A single heparinised blood sample, averaging approximately 110 mL, was obtained per donor. Sorted populations all had greater than 98% purity. Investigators reverse transcribed all isolated RNA, so they sequenced expressed TCRB transcripts. TCRdb's copy holds only in-frame clones and misses some; the assay was immunoSEQ multiplex PCR. The sample holds over 40,000 clones, approximately 68% seen once. For this clone: What it binds is unknown.

The CDR3 is 11 residues long. Trimming stripped 1 base from V and 6 bases from J, with 4 bases between. Per germline, CDR1 SGHTA and CDR2 FQGNSA. Material for sequencing was Tregs from blood. The clonotype originates from a woman under 30 with type 1 diabetes. The gene calls are TRBV7-2 and TRBJ2-7; D is unclear. The CDR3 DNA is TGTGCCAGCAGCTTAGGGCCCGAGCAGTACTTC. Translated: CASSLGPEQYF.